The entry that follows covers one T cell receptor beta chain sequence. Its target is not known. The data are from a study of T cell responses to AZD1222 COVID-19 vaccine. The wider study: Second-dose schedules of about 4 or about 12 weeks were combined.

Regarding the study as a whole: In all cases, repertoires were sampled only after the peak T cell response. Seropositive status at baseline applied to only a handful of AZD1222 recipients.

Method: immunoSEQ multiplex PCR; TCRdb's copy keeps in-frame clones and lacks some. Among approximately 130,000 clones listed, roughly nine tenths were seen once. The V end was cut by 2 bases, the J end by 6 bases, with 13 bases between. Germline CDR1 MNHNS, CDR2 SASEGT. The CDR3 consists of 14 residues. The sequence came from an adult in good health. This rearrangement joins TRBV6-1 to TRBJ1-1; D unresolved. Material: peripheral blood, obtained on day 0 of AZD1222 vaccination. This CDR3 reads CASSENRGIAEAFF. The CDR3 DNA follows: TGTGCCAGCAGTGAAAACCGCGGGATAGCTGAAGCTTTCTTT.